Described below is a single T cell receptor beta chain sequence and its context. Its antigen is undetermined. Data came from immunoSEQ multiplex PCR; TCRdb stores just in-frame clones and leaves some out. The data contain 35,000 to 50,000 clones, nearly 97% of them singletons. Trimming pared 5 bases from V and 5 bases from J, leaving 8 bases between. In germline, CDR1 is SGHNT, CDR2 YYREEE (reference sequence). The length of the CDR3 is 12 residues. The source of the sample is a study of Tregs in tolerant kidney transplant recipients. Whole-study context: An approximately three-day belatacept mixed lymphocyte reaction, sometimes plus 5-day graft donor restimulation, preceded CD4+CD25+CD127- sorting. Recipient cells were told from donor cells by antibody staining. Regarding the study as a whole: Biological reproducibility was not directly addressed in this study. The most relevant donor-specific Treg TCRbeta repertoire apparently came from expansion with activated donor B cells.

This clonotype was sampled from a human donor in good health. V usage is TRBV5-4 and J usage is TRBJ1-5; a possible D gene is TRBD1 (5 bases). Sequencing input: Tregs from blood cultured with allogeneic cells. The CDR3 here is CASRRDDQPQHF. In DNA, the CDR3 is TGTGCCAGCAGGAGGGACGATCAGCCCCAGCATTTT.